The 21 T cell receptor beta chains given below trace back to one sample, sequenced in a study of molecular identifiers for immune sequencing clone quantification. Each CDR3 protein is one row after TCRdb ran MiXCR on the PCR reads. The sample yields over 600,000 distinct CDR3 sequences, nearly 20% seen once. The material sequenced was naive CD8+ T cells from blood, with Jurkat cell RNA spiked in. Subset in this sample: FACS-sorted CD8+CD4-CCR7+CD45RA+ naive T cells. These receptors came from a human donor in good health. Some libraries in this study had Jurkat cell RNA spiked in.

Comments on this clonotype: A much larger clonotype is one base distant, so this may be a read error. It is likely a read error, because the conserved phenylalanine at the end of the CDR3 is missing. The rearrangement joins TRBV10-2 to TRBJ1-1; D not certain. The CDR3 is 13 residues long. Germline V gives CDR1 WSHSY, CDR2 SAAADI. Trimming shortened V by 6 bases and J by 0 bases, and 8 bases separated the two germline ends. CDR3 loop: CASRGDLNTEAFS. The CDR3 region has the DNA TGCGCCAGCAGAGGAGACCTGAACACTGAAGCTTTCTCT.

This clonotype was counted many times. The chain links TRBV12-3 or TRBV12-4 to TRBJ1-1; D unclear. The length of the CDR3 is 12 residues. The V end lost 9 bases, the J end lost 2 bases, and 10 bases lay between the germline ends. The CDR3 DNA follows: TGTGCCAGTTTGAGCGGCAACACTGAAGCTTTCTTT. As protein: CASLSGNTEAFF.

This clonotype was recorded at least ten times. The chain's CDR3 is CAAGPQRGGLSTDTQYF. The CDR3 nucleotides are TGTGCCGCCGGCCCCCAGCGGGGGGGCTTGAGCACAGATACGCAGTATTTT. The genes are TRBV2 and TRBJ2-3, with 10 bases identical to TRBD2. The V gene end was trimmed by 11 bases and the J gene end by 0 bases; junction bases not matched to a gene: 14. CDR1 SNHLY and CDR2 FYNNEI come from the germline V gene. The CDR3 sequence is 17 residues long.

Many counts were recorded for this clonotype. The CDR3 loop reads CAWSVSWNEQFF. CDR3 DNA sequence: TGTGCCTGGAGTGTATCTTGGAATGAGCAGTTCTTC. This rearrangement joins TRBV30 to TRBJ2-1, with D unclear. V was cut by 0 bases and J by 7 bases, with 7 bases left in between. Germline CDR1 reads GTSNPN; CDR2 reads SVGIG (reference sequence). The CDR3 is 12 amino acids.

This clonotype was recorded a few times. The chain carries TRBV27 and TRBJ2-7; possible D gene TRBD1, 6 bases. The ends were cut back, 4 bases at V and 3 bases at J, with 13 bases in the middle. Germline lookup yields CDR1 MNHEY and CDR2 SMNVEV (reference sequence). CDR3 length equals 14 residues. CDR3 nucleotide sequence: TGTGCCAGCAGTTATGAAGGACAGCACTACGAGCAGTACTTC. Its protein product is CASSYEGQHYEQYF.

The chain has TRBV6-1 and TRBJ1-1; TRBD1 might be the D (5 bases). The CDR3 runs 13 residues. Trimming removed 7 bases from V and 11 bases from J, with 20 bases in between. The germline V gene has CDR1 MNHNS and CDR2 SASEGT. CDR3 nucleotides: TGTGCCAGCATCTCAGGAGGGGCAGGGCCGGCTTTCTTT. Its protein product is CASISGGAGPAFF.

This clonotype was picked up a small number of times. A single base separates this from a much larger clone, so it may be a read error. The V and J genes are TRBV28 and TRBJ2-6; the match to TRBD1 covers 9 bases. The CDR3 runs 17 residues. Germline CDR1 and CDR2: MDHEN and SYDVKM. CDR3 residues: CASSADRGNSGANVLAF. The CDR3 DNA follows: TGTGCCAGCAGTGCGGACAGGGGCAACTCTGGGGCCAACGTCCTGGCTTTC.

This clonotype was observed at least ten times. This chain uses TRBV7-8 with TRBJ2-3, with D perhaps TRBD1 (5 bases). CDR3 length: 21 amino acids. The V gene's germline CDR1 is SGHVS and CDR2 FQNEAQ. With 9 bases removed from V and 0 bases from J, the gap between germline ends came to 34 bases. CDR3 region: CARQGPWLVKKKKKSTDTQYF. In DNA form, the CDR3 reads TGTGCCAGGCAGGGTCCTTGGCTGGTAAAGAAGAAGAAGAAAAGCACAGATACGCAGTATTTT.

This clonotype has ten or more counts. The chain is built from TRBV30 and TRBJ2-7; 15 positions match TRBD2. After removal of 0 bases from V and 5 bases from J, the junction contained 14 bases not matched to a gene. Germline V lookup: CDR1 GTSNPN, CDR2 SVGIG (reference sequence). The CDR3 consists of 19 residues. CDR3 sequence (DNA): TGTGCCTGGAGTGTAACAACGGGACTAGCGGGAGGCCCGGGCCACGAGCAGTACTTC. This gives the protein CAWSVTTGLAGGPGHEQYF. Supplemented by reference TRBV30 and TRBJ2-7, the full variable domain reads SQTIHQWPATLVQPVGSPLSLECTVEGTSNPNLYWYRQAAGRGLQLLFYSVGIGQISSEVPQNLSASRPQDRQFILSSKKLLLSDSGFYLCAWSVTTGLAGGPGHEQYFGPGTRLTVT.

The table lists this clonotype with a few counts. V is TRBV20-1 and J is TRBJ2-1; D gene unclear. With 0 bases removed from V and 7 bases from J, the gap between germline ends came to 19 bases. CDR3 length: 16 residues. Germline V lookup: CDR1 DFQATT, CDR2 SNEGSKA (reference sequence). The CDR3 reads CSARDPKGSVVNEQFF. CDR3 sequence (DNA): TGCAGTGCTAGAGATCCTAAGGGTAGTGTAGTGAATGAGCAGTTCTTC.

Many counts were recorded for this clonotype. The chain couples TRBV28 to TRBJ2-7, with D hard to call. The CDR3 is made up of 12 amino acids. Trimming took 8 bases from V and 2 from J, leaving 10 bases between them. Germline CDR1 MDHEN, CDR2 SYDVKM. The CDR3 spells CASGFSAYEQYF. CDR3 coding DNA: TGTGCCAGCGGGTTCTCTGCCTACGAGCAGTACTTC.

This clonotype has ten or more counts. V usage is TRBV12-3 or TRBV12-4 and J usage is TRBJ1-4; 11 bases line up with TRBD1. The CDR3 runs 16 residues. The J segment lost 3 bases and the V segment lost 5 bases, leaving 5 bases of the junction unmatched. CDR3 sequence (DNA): TGTGCCAGCAGTCCCGGACAGGGGGCACCTAATGAAAAACTGTTTTTT. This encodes CASSPGQGAPNEKLFF.

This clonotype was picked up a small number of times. In nucleotides, the CDR3 is TGTGCCAGCAGCCCCTCCGGGACTAGTGTTCGGCACGAGCAGTACTTC. This gives the protein CASSPSGTSVRHEQYF. The genes are TRBV3-1 and TRBJ2-7, with 8 bases lining up with TRBD2. Trimming at V came to 4 bases and at J to 5 bases, leaving 13 bases not matched to a gene. From germline, CDR1 is LGHDT and CDR2 YNNKEL (reference sequence). The CDR3 totals 16 residues.

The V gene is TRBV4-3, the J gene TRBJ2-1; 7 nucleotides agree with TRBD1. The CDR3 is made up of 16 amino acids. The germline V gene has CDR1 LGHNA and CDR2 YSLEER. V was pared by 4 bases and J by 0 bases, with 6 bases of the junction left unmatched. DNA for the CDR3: TGCGCCAGCAGCCCGGGGACAGCCGGCTCCTACAATGAGCAGTTCTTC. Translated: CASSPGTAGSYNEQFF.

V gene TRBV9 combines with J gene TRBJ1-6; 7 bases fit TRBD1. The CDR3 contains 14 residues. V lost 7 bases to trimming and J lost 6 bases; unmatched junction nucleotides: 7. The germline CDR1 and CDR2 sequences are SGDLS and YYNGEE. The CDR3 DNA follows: TGTGCCAGCCCACCTCAGGGGGTTAATTCACCCCTCCACTTT. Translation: CASPPQGVNSPLHF.

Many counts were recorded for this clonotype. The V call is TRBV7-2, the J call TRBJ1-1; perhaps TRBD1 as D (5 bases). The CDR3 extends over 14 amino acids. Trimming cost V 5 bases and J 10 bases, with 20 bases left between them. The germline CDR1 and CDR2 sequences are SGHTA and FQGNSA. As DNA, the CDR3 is TGTGCCAGCAGCCATCCAGGACTCGGGGCGGTAGCTTTCTTT. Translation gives CASSHPGLGAVAFF.

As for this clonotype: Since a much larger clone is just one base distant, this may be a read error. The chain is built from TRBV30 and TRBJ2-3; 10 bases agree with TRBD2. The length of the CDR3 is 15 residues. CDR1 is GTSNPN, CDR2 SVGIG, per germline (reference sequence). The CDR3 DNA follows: TGTGCCCGGAGTGTTTTGCTAGCGGGAGAAGATACGCAGTATTTT. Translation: CARSVLLAGEDTQYF.

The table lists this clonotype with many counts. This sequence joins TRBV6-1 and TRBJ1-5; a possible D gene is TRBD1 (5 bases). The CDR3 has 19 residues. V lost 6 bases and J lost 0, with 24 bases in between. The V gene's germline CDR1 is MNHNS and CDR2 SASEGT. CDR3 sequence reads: CASSPDRQNYKYSNQPQHF. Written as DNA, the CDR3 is TGTGCCAGCAGCCCAGACAGACAGAATTATAAATATAGCAATCAGCCCCAGCATTTT.

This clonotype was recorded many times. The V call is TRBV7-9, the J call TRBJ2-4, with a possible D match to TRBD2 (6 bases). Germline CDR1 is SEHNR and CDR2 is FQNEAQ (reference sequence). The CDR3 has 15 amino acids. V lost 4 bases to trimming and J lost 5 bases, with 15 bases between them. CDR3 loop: CASSSGWGDENIQYF. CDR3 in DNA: TGTGCCAGCAGCTCTGGGTGGGGGGATGAAAACATTCAGTACTTC.

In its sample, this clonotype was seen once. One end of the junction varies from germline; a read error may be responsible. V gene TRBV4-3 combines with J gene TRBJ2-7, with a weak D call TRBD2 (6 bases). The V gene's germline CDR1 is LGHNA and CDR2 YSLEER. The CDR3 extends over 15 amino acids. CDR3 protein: CAGSPGASAIYGQYF. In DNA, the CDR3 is TGCGCCGGCAGCCCTGGGGCTAGCGCGATCTACGGGCAGTACTTC.

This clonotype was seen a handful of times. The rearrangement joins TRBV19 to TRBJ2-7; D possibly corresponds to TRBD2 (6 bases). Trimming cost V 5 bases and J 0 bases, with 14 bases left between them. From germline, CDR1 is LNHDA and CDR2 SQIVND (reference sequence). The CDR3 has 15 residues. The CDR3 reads CASSPGLRSSYEQYF. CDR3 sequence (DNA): TGTGCCAGTAGTCCGGGACTCAGGAGCTCCTACGAGCAGTACTTC.